Included here is one T cell receptor beta chain sequence, with context. Its antigen remains unidentified. The data are from a study of cytomegalovirus exposure and HLA in healthy donors. Turning to the study itself: Membership in the Caucasian-associated ancestry cluster was found for around 81% of approximately 400 genotyped donors.

Findings and caveats of the study: Previously analyzed data showed that most TCR beta V segments were productive at a frequency of about 87% or about 30%.

13 Jbeta primers and 60 Vbeta primers were used for the PCR. Method: immunoSEQ multiplex PCR; TCRdb's copy keeps in-frame clones and lacks some. Of about 120,000 clones listed, about 75% are singletons. The specimen sequenced was PBMCs. This sequence originates from a man aged 55-75 years in good health and CMV-seropositive.

Written as DNA, the CDR3 is TGCAGTGCTAGAACAAATGAAAAACTGTTTTTT. It yields the protein CSARTNEKLFF. The chain links TRBV20-1 to TRBJ1-4; D unclear. V dropped 2 bases and J dropped 5 bases, with 3 bases sitting between them. The CDR3 contains 11 residues. Germline-derived CDR1 and CDR2 are DFQATT and SNEGSKA (reference sequence).